This T cell receptor beta chain was captured by sequencing in a study of shared clonotypes between healthy human individuals. Overall study results and limits: The sharing of around 5% of naive CD4 clonotypes was seen across a handful of donors. In general, naive subsets displayed greater estimated richness than memory subsets did.

The CDR3 covers 18 residues. Germline V lookup: CDR1 SGHNT, CDR2 YENEEA. V was pared by 5 bases and J by 0 bases, with 8 bases of the junction left unmatched. The data were produced by immunoSEQ multiplex PCR, yet TCRdb's version contains in-frame clones alone and is incomplete. This table holds over 2 million clones, about nine tenths found once. Division of CD4+ cells produced a CD45RA+ naive subset and a CD45RA-negative memory subset. Concerning this clone: Its antigen is undetermined.

The chain recombines TRBV11-3 with TRBJ2-6, with 9 positions matching TRBD1. The receptor was derived from a man younger than 35 in good health. Some clones in this sample may be carry-over from other donors' samples. Sequencing was carried out using naive CD4+ T cells from PBMCs. Subset denoted: CD45RA+ positively selected. The CDR3, as DNA: TGTGCCAGCAGCCTAGGACAGGGGCACAGCTCTGGGGCCAACGTCCTGACTTTC. This translates into CASSLGQGHSSGANVLTF.